One and the same sample provided the 21 T cell receptor beta chains below, sequenced in a study of blood T cell repertoires in COVID-19. The data were produced by immunoSEQ multiplex PCR, yet TCRdb's version contains in-frame clones alone and is incomplete. This table holds approximately 100,000 clones, roughly 80% found once. The specimen was peripheral blood. The receptors derive from a woman aged 80 or over with active or convalescent COVID-19.

The chain carries TRBV11-3 and TRBJ2-3; D unresolved. CDR1 and CDR2 (germline): SGHNT, YENEEA. V lost 6 bases and J 1 base, leaving 8 bases between the germline ends. The CDR3 sequence is 13 residues long. The CDR3 coding sequence is TGTGCCAGCAGTCTCTACCGCACAGATACGCAGTATTTT. It yields the protein CASSLYRTDTQYF.

The V and J genes are TRBV7-2 and TRBJ2-7, with 11 bases that match TRBD2. The V and J ends lost 4 bases and 13 bases, in that order; junction bases with no gene match: 9. Germline V gene data show CDR1 as SGHTA and CDR2 as FQGNSA. This CDR3 is built from 13 residues. The CDR3 protein is CASSWGIGLAGYF. CDR3 nucleotides: TGTGCCAGCAGCTGGGGGATTGGACTAGCGGGCTACTTC.

The chain recombines TRBV4-2 with TRBJ1-6; D uncertain. The CDR3 sequence is 16 residues long. V gave up 0 bases and J gave up 7 bases, with 13 bases separating them. Looked up from germline, CDR1 is LGHNA and CDR2 is YNFKEQ. CDR3 residues: CASSQDLSPRNSPLHF. CDR3 coding DNA: TGTGCCAGCAGCCAAGATCTTAGCCCACGGAATTCACCCCTCCACTTT.

In its sample, this clone is medium-sized. The chain recombines TRBV6-6 with TRBJ1-2; 8 bases match TRBD1. Germline CDR1 and CDR2: MNHNY and SVGAGI (reference sequence). CDR3 size: 14 residues. V lost 2 bases and J lost 7; bases outside the gene matches: 6. DNA for the CDR3: TGTGCCAGCAGTTACGGAGGACAGGGAGGTGGCTACACCTTC. Its translation is CASSYGGQGGGYTF.

The chain couples TRBV5-8 to TRBJ1-5; 8 bases map to TRBD1. CDR3 length equals 15 residues. In germline, CDR1 is SGHTS, CDR2 YDEGEE. V gave up 4 bases and J gave up 2 bases; unmatched junction bases: 5. The CDR3 is CASSAGQGRNQPQHF. CDR3 nucleotide sequence: TGTGCCAGCAGCGCTGGACAGGGCCGCAATCAGCCCCAGCATTTT.

The CDR3 bases are TGTGCCAGCAGCTCCCGGACAGCCATGAACACTGAAGCTTTCTTT. Amino acid sequence: CASSSRTAMNTEAFF. The chain recombines TRBV9 with TRBJ1-1; weak D call: TRBD1 (6 bases). There are 15 residues in the CDR3. Germline V gene lookup returns CDR1 SGDLS and CDR2 YYNGEE. Trimming removed 4 bases at V and 0 bases at J, with 13 bases between.

This chain links TRBV28 with TRBJ1-3; tentative D call: TRBD1 (5 bases). CDR3 length: 11 amino acids. Germline V gene sequence: CDR1 MDHEN, CDR2 SYDVKM. Trimming pared 10 bases from V and 9 bases from J, leaving 13 bases between. In DNA form, the CDR3 reads TGTGCCACCCCAGGGTCGGTCACCATATATTTT. Translated: CATPGSVTIYF.

This clone was counted between two and nine times. The CDR3 DNA reads TGCGCCAGCAGCCAAGAAGGAGTAGGGGGCGCGAGGGAAAAACTGTTTTTT. Translation: CASSQEGVGGAREKLFF. The chain uses TRBV4-1 and TRBJ1-4, with 7 bases lining up with TRBD1. CDR3 length: 17 amino acids. Germline values: CDR1 MGHRA, CDR2 YSYEKL. Unmatched junction bases numbered 12, after V lost 0 bases and J lost 8 bases.

The rearrangement links TRBV6-5 to TRBJ2-2; the match to TRBD2 covers 7 bases. V shed 11 bases, J shed 6 bases, and the junction held 15 bases outside the gene matches. The germline V gene has CDR1 MNHEY and CDR2 SVGAGI. CDR3 length: 15 amino acids. The CDR3 reads CAPGGFGGGAGELFF. CDR3 sequence (DNA): TGTGCCCCCGGAGGGTTCGGGGGAGGGGCCGGGGAGCTGTTTTTT.

The V call is TRBV7-2, the J call TRBJ2-4, with D possibly being TRBD1 (6 bases). This CDR3 has 18 residues. V was clipped by 2 bases and J by 5 bases, with 22 bases between them. Germline lookup yields CDR1 SGHTA and CDR2 FQGNSA. CDR3 protein: CASSLRSSLGAGENIQYF. The CDR3 DNA reads as TGTGCCAGCAGCTTAAGGTCTAGCTTGGGGGCTGGCGAAAACATTCAGTACTTC.

The V and J genes are TRBV12-3 or TRBV12-4 and TRBJ2-7, with 10 bases fitting TRBD2. The CDR3 spans 13 residues. V was clipped by 2 bases and J by 6 bases; unmatched bases: 1. The CDR3 loop reads CASSLKRGGEQYF. CDR3 nucleotide sequence: TGTGCCAGCAGTTTAAAGCGGGGGGGCGAGCAGTACTTC.

The CDR3 nucleotides read TGTGCCAGCAGTATCGGACTAGAGTACGAGCAGTACTTC. Translated, it gives CASSIGLEYEQYF. The chain uses TRBV6-6 and TRBJ2-7; TRBD2 matches at 7 bases. Germline V lookup: CDR1 MNHNY, CDR2 SVGAGI (reference sequence). V shed 5 bases, J shed 4 bases, and the junction held 5 bases outside the gene matches. This CDR3 contains 13 residues.

The chain is built from TRBV9 and TRBJ2-2, with TRBD2 matching 8 bases. Germline trimming cut 4 bases from V and 0 bases from J; bases unmatched to any gene: 8. The CDR3 consists of 17 residues. The germline gives CDR1 SGDLS, CDR2 YYNGEE. The DNA for the CDR3 is TGTGCCAGCAGCCGCTTCAGCGGGAGCCCGAACACCGGGGAGCTGTTTTTT. Protein: CASSRFSGSPNTGELFF.

The chain has TRBV4-2 and TRBJ2-6; D ambiguous. This CDR3 contains 17 residues. Germline assignment: CDR1 LGHNA and CDR2 YNFKEQ. Trimming pared 0 bases from V and 2 bases from J, leaving 11 bases between. DNA for the CDR3: TGTGCCAGCAGCCAAGATGCGCAGGCCGCTGGGGCCAACGTCCTGACTTTC. Encoded protein: CASSQDAQAAGANVLTF.

The genes are TRBV24-1 and TRBJ2-6, with a weak D call TRBD1 (5 bases). Germline V gene data show CDR1 as KGHDR and CDR2 as SFDVKD. The CDR3 length is 16 residues. V was pared by 5 bases and J by 2 bases, with 12 bases between. CDR3 loop: CATSGETRAGANVLTF. For the CDR3, the DNA is TGTGCCACCAGTGGCGAAACCAGGGCTGGGGCCAACGTCCTGACTTTC.

The chain's CDR3 is CASSYLMSRFPYEQYF. The CDR3 bases are TGTGCCAGCAGCTACTTAATGTCCCGTTTCCCCTACGAGCAGTACTTC. The chain joins TRBV7-2 to TRBJ2-7; D is ambiguous. Germline V gene sequence: CDR1 SGHTA, CDR2 FQGNSA. The V gene lost 4 bases and the J gene lost 2 bases, with 18 bases spanning the gap. This CDR3 is 16 amino acids long.

This chain joins TRBV30 and TRBJ1-5, with TRBD1 matching 12 bases. In germline, CDR1 is GTSNPN, CDR2 SVGIG (reference sequence). CDR3 length: 16 amino acids. The ends lost 2 bases at V and 6 bases at J; junction bases unmatched: 8. The CDR3 DNA reads as TGTGCCTGGAGTAAGCCGGGACAGGGGGCCGGTCAGCCCCAGCATTTT. It encodes CAWSKPGQGAGQPQHF.

The rearrangement links TRBV7-2 to TRBJ2-2; D remains unclear. V was trimmed by 5 bases and J by 4 bases, leaving 17 bases between them. The CDR3 consists of 16 residues. Germline CDR1 reads SGHTA; CDR2 reads FQGNSA. CDR3 region: CASSPRSGSGTGELFF. The CDR3 DNA reads as TGTGCCAGCAGCCCCCGTTCCGGTTCGGGCACCGGGGAGCTGTTTTTT.

The rearrangement links TRBV6-5 to TRBJ1-1, with 9 nucleotides matching TRBD1. Losses at the gene ends were 6 bases for V and 7 bases for J; bases not matched to a gene: 12. This CDR3 comprises 15 residues. Germline V CDR1 and CDR2: MNHEY, SVGAGI. The CDR3 region has the DNA TGTGCCAGCAGCGACTCAGGACAGGGGAGGTTTGAAGCTTTCTTT. Amino acid sequence: CASSDSGQGRFEAFF.

V is TRBV3-1 (or the pseudogene TRBV3-2) and J is TRBJ1-2; 8 bases are shared with TRBD1. Germline V gives CDR1 LGHDT, CDR2 YNNKEL (reference sequence). After removal of 3 bases from V and 6 bases from J, the junction contained 12 bases not matched to a gene. This CDR3 contains 16 residues. CDR3 bases: TGTGCCAGCAGCCACCCAACAGGGGGATTTAGGGATGGCTACACCTTC. Translated: CASSHPTGGFRDGYTF.

About this clone: The sample holds other DNA sequences that translate to the same CDR3. The V call is TRBV12-3 or TRBV12-4, the J call TRBJ1-2; D remains unclear. The CDR3 covers 13 residues. The V end lost 3 bases, the J end lost 4 bases, and 9 bases lay between the germline ends. The DNA of the CDR3 is TGTGCCAGCAGTTTGAGAGGAGGCTATGGCTACACCTTC. Its protein product is CASSLRGGYGYTF.